Presented here are 19 T cell receptor beta chains from one specimen sequenced in a study of vaccination and CD4 T cells after COVID-19 (dated by TCRdb to 2022 to 2024). The time point label, as the study defines it: late sampling 161 to 241 days after vaccination in a few convalescent patients. In the paper's terms, the treatment or condition label means: approximately nine-day PBMC culture with coronavirus spike peptide pools or control peptides (ViraFEST assay). Libraries were constructed by PCR. TCRdb shows the sequencer as Illumina iSeq 100. At the Johns Hopkins FTIC core, DNA from the cultured CD4+ T cells underwent TCR sequencing with the Oncomine TCR Beta short-read assay. Through fastp at Q25 and MiXCR, TCRdb rebuilt clones from the public reads, retaining in-frame beta chains. Duplicate CDR3 protein sequences are folded into a single record with the most common DNA and genes. This sample has approximately 27,000 distinct CDR3 sequences in its table, and over 30% of those were observed once. 3% to 4% of the sample is in the top ten clones.

These receptors have no identified antigens. The starting material was CD4+ T cells from blood, cultured in vitro, obtained about 7 months after SARS-CoV-2 vaccination. The receptors here all came from a human donor who had recovered from COVID-19.

This clonotype appeared a few times. The J gene is TRBJ2-3, the V gene TRBV27, with D possibly matching TRBD2 (6 bases). Trimming cost V 10 bases and J 3 bases, with 17 bases left between them. The CDR3 spans 14 residues. In germline, CDR1 is MNHEY, CDR2 SMNVEV (reference sequence). The CDR3 here is CATRRRVVTDTQYF. In nucleotides, the CDR3 is TGTGCCACCCGACGGAGGGTTGTGACAGATACGCAGTATTTT.

The chain combines TRBV18 with TRBJ2-3; unclear D gene. The V gene lost 5 bases and the J gene lost 0 bases, with 12 bases spanning the gap. CDR1 is KGHSH and CDR2 is LQKENI in the germline V gene. This CDR3 is built from 15 residues. The CDR3 reads CASSALQASTDTQYF. In nucleotides, the CDR3 is TGTGCCAGCTCAGCCCTCCAGGCTAGCACAGATACGCAGTATTTT.

J is TRBJ2-2 and V is TRBV7-3; 7 nucleotides agree with TRBD2. The CDR3 has 14 residues. V gave up 3 bases and J gave up 6 bases; unmatched junction bases: 4. CDR1 and CDR2 from the germline V gene are SGHTA and FQGTGA. For the CDR3, the DNA is TGTGCCAGCAGCTTTCGCGGGAGCTCCGGGGAGCTGTTTTTT. This translates into CASSFRGSSGELFF.

The V gene is TRBV6-5, the J gene TRBJ2-5, with D possibly TRBD1 on 5 matching bases. CDR3 size: 15 residues. Germline V gives CDR1 MNHEY, CDR2 SVGAGI. The ends were cut back, 3 bases at V and 1 base at J, with 12 bases in the middle. The CDR3 spells CASSYRGIIQETQYF. The CDR3, as DNA: TGTGCCAGCAGTTATAGGGGAATTATCCAAGAGACCCAGTACTTC.

The rearrangement uses TRBV27 and TRBJ2-4, with D unclear. Germline CDR1 reads MNHEY; CDR2 reads SMNVEV (reference sequence). The CDR3 sequence is 13 residues long. The V and J ends lost 10 bases and 0 bases respectively, with 10 bases between them. The CDR3 sequence is CATLSLAKNIQYF. As DNA, the CDR3 is TGTGCCACCTTATCATTAGCCAAAAACATTCAGTACTTC.

The rearrangement links TRBV27 to TRBJ2-3, with D perhaps matching TRBD1 or TRBD2 (5 bases each). V was trimmed by 2 bases and J by 4 bases, leaving 10 bases between them. The CDR3 contains 14 residues. Germline V gene data show CDR1 as MNHEY and CDR2 as SMNVEV (reference sequence). The CDR3: CASSLGDGADTQYF. Written as DNA, the CDR3 is TGTGCCAGCAGTTTAGGGGACGGCGCAGATACGCAGTATTTT.

This clonotype was detected only a few times. The rearrangement joins TRBV10-3 to TRBJ2-2; 8 bases fit TRBD1. The germline V gene has CDR1 ENHRY and CDR2 SYGVKD. CDR3 length equals 17 residues. With V trimmed by 3 bases and J by 5 bases, 11 bases remained unmatched. The DNA for the CDR3 is TGTGCCATCAGTGAATCCCCGGACAGGGCGGGGACCGGGGAGCTGTTTTTT. Translation gives CAISESPDRAGTGELFF.

This clonotype was recorded a few times. The chain joins TRBV20-1 to TRBJ1-1; tentative D call: TRBD1 (5 bases). CDR1 and CDR2 from the germline V gene are DFQATT and SNEGSKA (reference sequence). The germline V and J ends were trimmed by 1 base and 1 base, with 13 bases remaining between them. The CDR3 covers 15 residues. The CDR3 bases are TGCAGTGCTAGAGTCAAAGGACATAAGAACACTGAAGCTTTCTTT. It translates to CSARVKGHKNTEAFF.

The CDR3 here is CASSPYSVDEQFF. The CDR3 bases are TGTGCCAGCAGCCCGTACAGCGTCGATGAGCAGTTCTTC. The genes are TRBV7-9 and TRBJ2-1; D unresolved. The CDR3 sequence is 13 residues long. Germline V gene data show CDR1 as SEHNR and CDR2 as FQNEAQ (reference sequence). V was clipped by 5 bases and J by 8 bases, with 13 bases between them. Drawing the rest from reference TRBV7-9 and TRBJ2-1, the complete variable domain is DTGVSQNPRHKITKRGQNVTFRCDPISEHNRLYWYRQTLGQGPEFLTYFQNEAQLEKSRLLSDRFSAERPKGSFSTLEIQRTEQGDSAMYLCASSPYSVDEQFFGPGTRLTVL.

This chain uses TRBV10-3 with TRBJ1-5; TRBD1 aligns across 7 bases. The CDR3 covers 14 residues. Germline-derived CDR1 and CDR2 are ENHRY and SYGVKD. After removal of 2 bases from V and 3 bases from J, the junction contained 1 base not matched to a gene. DNA for the CDR3: TGTGCCATCAGTGAGGGGACAGTCAATCAGCCCCAGCATTTT. This translates into CAISEGTVNQPQHF.

The chain uses TRBV20-1 and TRBJ2-7; no clear D. The V gene lost 0 bases and the J gene lost 2 bases, with 11 bases spanning the gap. The CDR3 covers 14 residues. Germline-derived CDR1 and CDR2 are DFQATT and SNEGSKA (reference sequence). This CDR3 is CSAREMGGTYEQYF. CDR3 coding DNA: TGCAGTGCTAGAGAGATGGGCGGCACCTACGAGCAGTACTTC.

The V call is TRBV27, the J call TRBJ2-6, with 9 bases matching TRBD1. The CDR3 loop spans 16 amino acids. From germline, CDR1 is MNHEY and CDR2 SMNVEV (reference sequence). The V and J ends lost 5 bases and 4 bases, in that order; junction bases with no gene match: 6. The CDR3, as DNA: TGTGCCAGCAGTCATCACAGGGGGCCCGGGGCCAACGTCCTGACTTTC. Protein: CASSHHRGPGANVLTF.

The chain recombines TRBV30 with TRBJ2-1; D remains unclear. Trimming pared 0 bases from V and 0 bases from J, leaving 6 bases between. This CDR3 contains 14 residues. Germline V CDR1 and CDR2: GTSNPN, SVGIG (reference sequence). CDR3 sequence: CAWSVRYSYNEQFF. CDR3 in DNA: TGTGCCTGGAGTGTAAGGTACTCCTACAATGAGCAGTTCTTC.

The gene calls are TRBV20-1 and TRBJ1-6; 8 positions match TRBD1. This CDR3 contains 15 residues. Germline assignment: CDR1 DFQATT and CDR2 SNEGSKA (reference sequence). Losses at the gene ends were 5 bases for V and 12 bases for J; bases not matched to a gene: 15. The CDR3 spells CSAPIPTGATRPLHF. The CDR3 nucleotides are TGCAGTGCTCCGATCCCGACAGGGGCGACGCGACCCCTCCACTTT.

This clonotype is medium-sized. The chain carries TRBV7-2 and TRBJ2-5, with unresolved D. This CDR3 comprises 12 residues. The V end lost 3 bases, the J end lost 5 bases, and 7 bases lay between the germline ends. Germline CDR1 is SGHTA and CDR2 is FQGNSA. The CDR3 reads CASSLLRETQYF. CDR3 DNA sequence: TGTGCCAGCAGCTTGTTGAGGGAGACCCAGTACTTC.

The chain combines TRBV5-1 with TRBJ2-7; TRBD1 agrees at 8 bases. The CDR3 runs 14 residues. Trimming removed 4 bases from V and 7 bases from J; junction bases left unmatched: 10. The germline V gene encodes CDR1 SGHRS and CDR2 YFSETQ. CDR3 sequence reads: CASSGYRGAEEQYF. CDR3 nucleotides: TGCGCCAGCAGCGGCTACAGGGGGGCAGAGGAGCAGTACTTC.

V and J are TRBV7-6 and TRBJ2-3; 10 nucleotides agree with TRBD2. With 1 base clipped from V and 0 bases from J, the junction kept 7 bases outside the gene matches. CDR1 is SGHVS, CDR2 FNYEAQ, per germline. The CDR3 has 18 residues. CDR3 in DNA: TGTGCCAGCAGCTTAGAGTCGGGACTAGCGAGGAGCACAGATACGCAGTATTTT. Encoded protein: CASSLESGLARSTDTQYF. The entire variable domain, with the rest obtained from reference TRBV7-6 and TRBJ2-3, is as follows: GAGVSQSPRYKVTKRGQDVALRCDPISGHVSLYWYRQALGQGPEFLTYFNYEAQQDKSGLPNDRFSAERPEGSISTLTIQRTEQRDSAMYRCASSLESGLARSTDTQYFGPGTRLTVL.

This clonotype was seen more than once but under ten times. The genes are TRBV6-1 and TRBJ2-7; 8 positions match TRBD2. The germline V gene encodes CDR1 MNHNS and CDR2 SASEGT. The V segment lost 5 bases and the J segment 3 bases; nucleotides outside the gene matches: 9. The CDR3 is made up of 15 amino acids. CDR3 sequence: CASSNSGTTLYEQYF. The CDR3 nucleotides are TGTGCCAGCAGTAATAGCGGGACTACTCTCTACGAGCAGTACTTC.

This chain uses TRBV7-2 with TRBJ1-5; D not certain. V dropped 1 base and J dropped 2 bases, with 3 bases sitting between them. The CDR3 is 13 residues long. Germline V gene lookup returns CDR1 SGHTA and CDR2 FQGNSA. CDR3 in amino acids: CASSLERNQPQHF. The DNA of the CDR3 is TGTGCCAGCAGCTTAGAACGCAATCAGCCCCAGCATTTT.